A selection of T cell receptor beta chains follows, all from one sample in a study of persistence of HIV-infected CD4 T cells. Some clones are missing from TCRdb's copy, which holds only in-frame ones; the method was immunoSEQ multiplex PCR. The repertoire holds approximately 39,000 clones, more than 75% seen once, with 0.97% in the top ten. Antigens for these TCRs are unknown. The sequences come from cultured CD4+ T cells from PBMCs, collected from a patient who received antiretroviral therapy. All receptors come from an adult with HIV. The donor label of this sample is uncertain. The CDR3 runs from the conserved cysteine through the conserved F or W. A D gene is named only where the DNA matches it firmly. Size is stated for part of the rows, as once, few or many counts, or as a class when the clone is expanded.

.	TRBV19	TRBJ2-1	TRBD2	CASSRPGLAANEQFF	TGTGCCAGTAGCCGTCCCGGGCTAGCGGCAAATGAGCAGTTCTTC
.	TRBV24-1	TRBJ2-5	TRBD1	CATSDPTGGEEETQYF	TGTGCCACCAGTGACCCGACAGGGGGCGAGGAAGAGACCCAGTACTTC
.	TRBV19	TRBJ1-5	.	CASSIRSGPQPQHF	TGTGCCAGTAGTATTAGGTCGGGTCCTCAGCCCCAGCATTTT
.	TRBV5-1	TRBJ1-3	.	CASSLLLDSGNTIYF	TGCGCCAGCAGCTTGCTCCTGGACTCTGGAAACACCATATATTTT
.	TRBV12-3/TRBV12-4	TRBJ1-1	.	CASSLSGDQAFF	TGTGCCAGCAGTTTATCAGGGGATCAAGCTTTCTTT
few	TRBV2	TRBJ1-2	.	CASRPNLDSYGYTF	TGTGCCAGTCGCCCGAACTTAGACAGCTATGGCTACACCTTC
.	TRBV7-9	TRBJ2-3	TRBD2	CASSASGAVGDTQYF	TGTGCCAGCAGCGCAAGCGGGGCGGTCGGGGATACGCAGTATTTT
few	TRBV2	TRBJ2-5	TRBD1	CASRVTPGQQETQYF	TGTGCCAGCAGAGTAACTCCGGGACAGCAAGAGACCCAGTACTTC
.	TRBV23-1	TRBJ2-4	.	CASSQGGVTAKNIQYF	TGCGCCAGCAGTCAGGGTGGGGTAACGGCCAAAAACATTCAGTACTTC
.	TRBV2	TRBJ1-2	TRBD1	CASRPPGQRTYGYTF	TGTGCCAGCAGACCTCCGGGACAGCGGACCTATGGCTACACCTTC
.	TRBV28	TRBJ1-2	TRBD1	CASTSYGTGEGGYGYTF	TGTGCCAGCACTTCATACGGGACAGGGGAGGGTGGCTATGGCTACACCTTC
.	TRBV6-5	TRBJ1-1	TRBD1	CASSLTGGKTEAFF	TGTGCCAGCAGCCTGACAGGGGGTAAGACTGAAGCTTTCTTT
.	TRBV5-1	TRBJ2-3	.	CASSLGLGGTDTQYF	TGCGCCAGCAGCTTAGGACTGGGGGGCACAGATACGCAGTATTTT
.	TRBV20-1	TRBJ2-5	.	CSASAFRGLQETQYF	TGCAGTGCTAGTGCCTTCCGGGGCCTCCAAGAGACCCAGTACTTC
.	TRBV7-3	TRBJ2-7	.	CASSLTHTTGSYEQYF	TGTGCCAGCAGCTTAACCCATACAACGGGGAGTTACGAGCAGTACTTC
.	TRBV2	TRBJ2-5	TRBD2	CASSGTSGEETQYF	TGTGCCAGCAGTGGGACTAGCGGGGAGGAGACCCAGTACTTC